These 20 T cell receptor beta chains came from one sample sequenced in a study of T cell repertoires in aging, cancer and after chemotherapy. The template was genomic DNA from peripheral blood, not RNA. A mixed TRB-A/B primer pool amplified rearranged TRB by multiplex touch-down PCR. MiXCR, applied by TCRdb to the multiplex PCR reads, yields one record per CDR3 protein. Counted here are some 19,000 distinct CDR3 sequences, around 38% occurring once; the ten biggest clones make up 15% to 20%. The sequencing input was blood. The receptors here all came from a human donor with a solid tumor.

This clonotype occurred a few times. The CDR3 nucleotides are TGTGCCAGCAGCAACACGAGGGGGGCGTTTGGCTACACCTTC. It encodes CASSNTRGAFGYTF. The chain couples TRBV5-6 to TRBJ1-2; D might be TRBD1 (6 bases). Germline CDR1 reads SGHDT; CDR2 reads YYEEEE. V was cut by 4 bases and J by 7 bases, with 17 bases left in between. This CDR3 has 14 amino acids.

The chain employs TRBV15 and TRBJ2-7; 9 positions agree with TRBD2. Germline values: CDR1 LNHNV, CDR2 YYDKDF (reference sequence). After removal of 1 base from V and 3 bases from J, the junction contained 7 bases not matched to a gene. The CDR3 runs to 16 residues. As DNA, the CDR3 is TGTGCCACCAGCAGAGTGGATAGCGGGGGCCACTACGAGCAGTACTTC. As protein: CATSRVDSGGHYEQYF.

This chain joins TRBV28 and TRBJ2-7; 12 bases map to TRBD2. Germline-derived CDR1 and CDR2 are MDHEN and SYDVKM. This CDR3 spans 15 amino acids. The junction had 4 bases not matched to a gene; V was cut back by 5 bases and J by 2 bases. Written as DNA, the CDR3 is TGTGCCAGCAGTCCGCTAGCGGGGGGGACCTACGAGCAGTACTTC. Translation gives CASSPLAGGTYEQYF.

The rearrangement uses TRBV6-5 and TRBJ2-3; D remains ambiguous. V lost 6 bases and J lost 5, with 24 bases in between. Germline lookup yields CDR1 MNHEY and CDR2 SVGAGI. The CDR3 contains 17 residues. In nucleotides, the CDR3 is TGTGCCAGCAGGCGAAATTATGGACCCGGTCCCGAAGATACGCAGTATTTT. The encoded protein is CASRRNYGPGPEDTQYF.

The chain uses TRBV5-1 and TRBJ2-2; tentatively, D is TRBD1 or TRBD2 (5 bases each). Germline assignment: CDR1 SGHRS and CDR2 YFSETQ. This CDR3 has 16 amino acids. V lost 6 bases to trimming and J lost 0 bases, with 15 bases between them. The CDR3 reads CASKKSGTANTGELFF. CDR3 coding DNA: TGCGCCAGCAAGAAATCCGGGACGGCGAACACCGGGGAGCTGTTTTTT.

This clonotype has only a few counts. The chain uses TRBV24-1 and TRBJ2-1; D remains ambiguous. This CDR3 is built from 13 residues. Trimming took off 1 base at V and 4 bases at J, with 4 bases between the two ends. Germline lookup yields CDR1 KGHDR and CDR2 SFDVKD. CDR3 DNA sequence: TGTGCCACCAGTGATTTTGGATACAATGAGCAGTTCTTC. Residues: CATSDFGYNEQFF.

By proportion, this clonotype is medium-sized. The genes are TRBV19 and TRBJ2-1; the D gene is possibly TRBD2 (7 bases). This CDR3 region has 16 residues. From germline, CDR1 is LNHDA and CDR2 SQIVND (reference sequence). V dropped 7 bases and J dropped 8 bases, with 24 bases sitting between them. CDR3 nucleotides: TGTGCCAGTAAAGGGGTGGGGGGGGCTTGGAGGTATGAGCAGTTCTTC. Translating it yields CASKGVGGAWRYEQFF.

This clonotype was observed a few times. The chain joins TRBV18 to TRBJ2-2, with a possible D match to TRBD1 (5 bases). Germline V CDR1 and CDR2: KGHSH, LQKENI. Trimming took off 1 base at V and 4 bases at J, with 10 bases between the two ends. The CDR3 is 15 amino acids. This chain's CDR3 is CASSPQQASTGELFF. The CDR3 nucleotides read TGTGCCAGCTCACCACAACAGGCTAGCACCGGGGAGCTGTTTTTT.

J is TRBJ1-1 and V is TRBV6-5, with D possibly TRBD1 on 6 matching bases. The CDR3 length is 12 residues. Trimming shortened V by 6 bases and J by 8 bases, and 13 bases separated the two germline ends. Per the germline V gene, CDR1 is MNHEY and CDR2 is SVGAGI. CDR3 nucleotide sequence: TGTGCCAGCAGCCGATCGACAGGAGAAGCTTTCTTT. This gives the protein CASSRSTGEAFF.

This clonotype was found a few times. The chain combines TRBV6-2 or TRBV6-3 with TRBJ2-1, with TRBD2 identical over 10 bases. Germline lookup yields CDR1 MNHEY and CDR2 SVGEGT. Trimming removed 2 bases from V and 5 bases from J; junction bases left unmatched: 9. The CDR3 is made up of 17 amino acids. The CDR3 sequence: CASSYRHLAGVNNEQFF. The CDR3 region has the DNA TGTGCCAGCAGTTACCGCCACCTAGCGGGAGTTAACAATGAGCAGTTCTTC.

This clonotype was counted only a few times. V is TRBV6-6 and J is TRBJ2-1; TRBD1 is a possible D gene (6 bases). Per the germline V gene, CDR1 is MNHNY and CDR2 is SVGAGI (reference sequence). The CDR3 length is 15 residues. V lost 8 bases, J lost 4 bases, and 18 bases lay in between. The CDR3 loop reads CASQAGTPTYNEQFF. In DNA, the CDR3 is TGTGCCAGCCAGGCCGGGACACCAACTTACAATGAGCAGTTCTTC.

The chain joins TRBV6-1 to TRBJ1-1, with 8 nucleotides matching TRBD1. V lost 8 bases and J lost 4; bases outside the gene matches: 12. CDR1 and CDR2 from the germline V gene are MNHNS and SASEGT. CDR3 length: 15 amino acids. The CDR3 is CASARAGGDGTEAFF. In DNA, the CDR3 is TGTGCCAGCGCCCGAGCAGGGGGCGATGGCACTGAAGCTTTCTTT.

This chain connects TRBV6-2 or TRBV6-3 to TRBJ2-7; D ambiguous. This CDR3 is built from 12 residues. Between the trimmed V and J ends, which lost 6 bases and 0 bases, there was a span of 6 bases. Germline V gives CDR1 MNHEY, CDR2 SVGEGT. Here the CDR3 DNA reads TGTGCCAGCAGCCCGAGCTCCTACGAGCAGTACTTC. As protein: CASSPSSYEQYF.

In its sample, this clonotype was seen a few times. The genes are TRBV5-4 and TRBJ2-1, with TRBD2 identical over 8 bases. CDR1 is SGHNT, CDR2 YYREEE, per germline (reference sequence). The CDR3 runs 13 residues. Trimming took 8 bases from V and 1 from J; bases not matched to a gene: 2. The CDR3 loop reads CASQRESYNEQFF. CDR3 nucleotide sequence: TGTGCCAGTCAGCGGGAGTCCTACAATGAGCAGTTCTTC.

In this sample, this clonotype turned up a few times. The rearrangement links TRBV10-2 to TRBJ2-2; 7 nucleotides line up with TRBD2. This CDR3 has 14 residues. J gave up 2 bases and V 6 bases, and 3 bases lay outside the gene matches. CDR1 WSHSY and CDR2 SAAADI come from the germline V gene. CDR3 region: CASSGTTNTGELFF. Written as DNA, the CDR3 is TGCGCCAGCAGCGGGACTACTAACACCGGGGAGCTGTTTTTT.

The table lists this clonotype with a few counts. This chain connects TRBV10-3 to TRBJ2-7; 16 bases map to TRBD2. Germline V gene data show CDR1 as ENHRY and CDR2 as SYGVKD. V dropped 4 bases and J dropped 7; count of bases not matched to a gene: 4. The CDR3 sequence is 15 residues long. The CDR3, as DNA: TGTGCCATCAGTGGGGGACTAGCGGGAGGGCAGGAGCAGTACTTC. It codes for CAISGGLAGGQEQYF.

The V and J genes are TRBV6-2 or TRBV6-3 and TRBJ2-1; D is unclear. The germline V gene has CDR1 MNHEY and CDR2 SVGEGT. The CDR3 has 16 residues. The V end was cut by 4 bases, the J end by 0 bases, with 13 bases between. The CDR3 sequence: CASSSLFADSYNEQFF. CDR3 DNA: TGTGCCAGCAGTTCCTTGTTTGCGGACTCCTACAATGAGCAGTTCTTC.

CDR3 region: CSSSGTSGEETQYF. For the CDR3, the DNA is TGCAGCTCCTCCGGGACTAGCGGGGAAGAGACCCAGTACTTC. The rearrangement links TRBV29-1 to TRBJ2-5, with 13 positions matching TRBD2. The germline CDR1 and CDR2 sequences are SQVTM and ANQGSEA. The CDR3 contains 14 residues. J lost 3 bases, V lost 8 bases, and 6 bases had no gene match.

In this sample, this clonotype turned up a few times. The J gene is TRBJ2-5, the V gene TRBV7-9; D perhaps matches TRBD1 (6 bases). The CDR3 runs 14 residues. Germline V gene data show CDR1 as SEHNR and CDR2 as FQNEAQ (reference sequence). The V gene lost 1 base and the J gene lost 2 bases, with 8 bases spanning the gap. CDR3 sequence: CASSLDQGQETQYF. CDR3 sequence (DNA): TGTGCCAGCAGCTTAGATCAGGGGCAAGAGACCCAGTACTTC. The full variable domain, with the rest looked up from reference TRBV7-9 and TRBJ2-5, is DTGVSQNPRHKITKRGQNVTFRCDPISEHNRLYWYRQTLGQGPEFLTYFQNEAQLEKSRLLSDRFSAERPKGSFSTLEIQRTEQGDSAMYLCASSLDQGQETQYFGPGTRLLVL.

This clonotype was seen only once. J is TRBJ2-7 and V is TRBV12-3 or TRBV12-4; D is unclear. The V end was cut by 3 bases, the J end by 3 bases, with 9 bases between. The CDR3 totals 13 residues. DNA of the CDR3: TGTGCCAGCAGTTTGAATGAGCGCTACGAGCAGTACTTC. This codes for CASSLNERYEQYF.